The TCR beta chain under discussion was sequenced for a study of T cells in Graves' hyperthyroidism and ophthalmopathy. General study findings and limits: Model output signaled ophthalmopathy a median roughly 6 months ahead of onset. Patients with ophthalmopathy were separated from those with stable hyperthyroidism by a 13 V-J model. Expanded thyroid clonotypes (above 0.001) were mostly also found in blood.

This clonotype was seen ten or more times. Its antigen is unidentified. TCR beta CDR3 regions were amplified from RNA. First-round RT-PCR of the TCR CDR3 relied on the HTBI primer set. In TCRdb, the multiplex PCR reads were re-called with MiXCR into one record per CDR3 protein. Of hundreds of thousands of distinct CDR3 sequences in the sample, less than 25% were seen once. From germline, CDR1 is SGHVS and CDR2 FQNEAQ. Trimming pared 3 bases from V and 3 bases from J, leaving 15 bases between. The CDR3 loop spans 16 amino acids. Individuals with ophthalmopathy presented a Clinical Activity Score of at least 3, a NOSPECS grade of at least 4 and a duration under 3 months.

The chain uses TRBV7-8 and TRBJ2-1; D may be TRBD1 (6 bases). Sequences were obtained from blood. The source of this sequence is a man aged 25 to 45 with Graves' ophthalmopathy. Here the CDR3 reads CASSLAWGRVYNEQFF. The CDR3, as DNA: TGTGCCAGCAGCTTGGCCTGGGGGCGGGTCTACAATGAGCAGTTCTTC.